Listed here are 11 T cell receptor beta chains from one sample, sequenced in a study of T cells in Graves' hyperthyroidism and ophthalmopathy. Using RNA transcripts as the source, TCR beta CDR3 regions were amplified. First-round RT-PCR with HTBI primers amplified the TCR CDR3 region. From the multiplex PCR reads, TCRdb called clonotypes with MiXCR, one entry per CDR3 protein. Of about half a million distinct CDR3 sequences listed, approximately 25% are singletons. The sample taken for sequencing was blood. The receptor set was obtained from a woman aged 25 to 45 with Graves' ophthalmopathy.

This clonotype was found many times. The rearrangement joins TRBV12-3 or TRBV12-4 to TRBJ1-1, with D possibly TRBD1 on 5 matching bases. V was pared by 9 bases and J by 1 base, with 18 bases between. This CDR3 spans 15 amino acids. The CDR3 DNA reads TGTGCCAGTAGACGGGACCCTCGGACGAACACTGAAGCTTTCTTT. This gives the protein CASRRDPRTNTEAFF.

This clonotype was seen a handful of times. This chain uses TRBV28 with TRBJ2-4; no firm D call. Germline CDR1 MDHEN, CDR2 SYDVKM. The CDR3 covers 13 residues. V was clipped by 2 bases and J by 7 bases, with 9 bases between them. CDR3 nucleotides: TGTGCCAGCAGTTTAAGGTCAGAGAACATTCAGTACTTC. It translates to CASSLRSENIQYF.

The rearrangement joins TRBV20-1 to TRBJ2-3; D gene uncertain. CDR1 DFQATT and CDR2 SNEGSKA come from the germline V gene (reference sequence). The CDR3 extends over 15 amino acids. Between the trimmed V and J ends, which lost 6 bases and 1 base, there was a span of 17 bases. In DNA, the CDR3 is TGCAGTGCGCATACCACGATTCATGGCACAGATACGCAGTATTTT. Encoded protein: CSAHTTIHGTDTQYF.

On this clonotype itself: The missing conserved phenylalanine or tryptophan at the end of this CDR3 makes a read error likely. The DNA is left out, because the CDR3 cannot be placed on it with certainty; the CDR3 is given as TCRdb lists it. V is TRBV6-5 and J is TRBJ1-2; the table assigns TRBD1, which was not confirmed against the DNA. CDR1 is MNHEY, CDR2 SVGAGI, per germline. The CDR3 is 16 amino acids long, termini counted. The chain's CDR3 is CASSLAGQGANYGYRL.

The rearrangement joins TRBV6-2 or TRBV6-3 to TRBJ1-1, with D tentatively TRBD1 (6 bases). Looked up from germline, CDR1 is MNHEY and CDR2 is SVGEGT. This CDR3 contains 14 residues. Trimming removed 5 bases from V and 6 bases from J, with 16 bases in between. CDR3 loop: CASSNRVLSAEAFF. As DNA, the CDR3 is TGTGCCAGCAGTAACAGGGTTCTTTCGGCTGAAGCTTTCTTT.

This clonotype was recorded at least ten times. This rearrangement joins TRBV7-3 to TRBJ1-1, with D perhaps matching TRBD1 (6 bases). Trimming took off 3 bases at V and 0 bases at J, with 8 bases between the two ends. CDR3 length: 14 amino acids. In germline, CDR1 is SGHTA, CDR2 FQGTGA. The CDR3 loop reads CASSLGHMNTEAFF. The CDR3 nucleotides are TGTGCCAGCAGCTTGGGACATATGAACACTGAAGCTTTCTTT.

This clonotype has ten or more counts. The J gene is TRBJ1-5, the V gene TRBV12-3 or TRBV12-4; D call uncertain. Trimming removed 3 bases from V and 7 bases from J, with 7 bases in between. This CDR3 region has 12 residues. For the CDR3, the DNA is TGTGCCAGCAGTTTCCTCGACCAGCCCCAGCATTTT. As protein: CASSFLDQPQHF.

V is TRBV30 and J is TRBJ2-7; D unresolved. The CDR3 spans 13 residues. Looked up from germline, CDR1 is GTSNPN and CDR2 is SVGIG (reference sequence). The germline V and J ends were trimmed by 0 bases and 2 bases, with 8 bases remaining between them. DNA for the CDR3: TGTGCCTGGAGTGTAGGGCTCGCCTACGAGCAGTACTTC. It translates to CAWSVGLAYEQYF.

J is TRBJ1-5 and V is TRBV7-8; D remains ambiguous. The germline V gene encodes CDR1 SGHVS and CDR2 FQNEAQ. V was cut by 1 base and J by 2 bases, with 12 bases left in between. This CDR3 spans 16 amino acids. Here the CDR3 DNA reads TGTGCCAGCAGCTTAGGTGGTAGCGCTGGCAATCAGCCCCAGCATTTT. Protein sequence: CASSLGGSAGNQPQHF.

This clonotype occurred many times. This chain joins TRBV19 and TRBJ1-5; no reliable D call. Germline loops: CDR1 LNHDA, CDR2 SQIVND (reference sequence). The CDR3 is 13 residues long. The germline V and J ends were trimmed by 4 bases and 4 bases, with 8 bases remaining between them. The CDR3 protein is CASSTHINQPQHF. Written as DNA, the CDR3 is TGTGCCAGTAGTACGCACATAAATCAGCCCCAGCATTTT.

This clonotype was seen repeatedly, ten times or more. This may stem from a read error, because a much larger clone lies one nucleotide away. The CDR3 does not end in the conserved phenylalanine or tryptophan, so this is likely a read error. The V gene is TRBV6-5, the J gene TRBJ1-1; D unresolved. CDR3 length: 12 residues. The germline V gene has CDR1 MNHEY and CDR2 SVGAGI. Trimming took off 4 bases at V and 5 bases at J, with 8 bases between the two ends. CDR3 bases: TGTGCCAGCAGTTCTACTGGTACTGAAGCTTTCCTT. Its protein product is CASSSTGTEAFL.